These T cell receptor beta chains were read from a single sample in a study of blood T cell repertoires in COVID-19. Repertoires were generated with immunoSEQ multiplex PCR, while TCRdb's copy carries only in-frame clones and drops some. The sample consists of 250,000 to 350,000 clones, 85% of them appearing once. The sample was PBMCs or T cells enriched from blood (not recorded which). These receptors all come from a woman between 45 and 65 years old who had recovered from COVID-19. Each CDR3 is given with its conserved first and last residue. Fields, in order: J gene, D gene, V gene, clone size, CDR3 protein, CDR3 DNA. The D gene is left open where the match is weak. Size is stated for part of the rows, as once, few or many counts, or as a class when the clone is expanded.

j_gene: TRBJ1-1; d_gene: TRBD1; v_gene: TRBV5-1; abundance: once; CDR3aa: CASSRTGGDTEAFF; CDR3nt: TGCGCCAGCAGCCGGACAGGCGGGGACACTGAAGCTTTCTTT
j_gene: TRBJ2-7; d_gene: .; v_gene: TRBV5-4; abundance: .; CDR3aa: CASSSALLLGEQYF; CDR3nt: TGTGCCAGCAGCTCTGCACTTCTTCTTGGCGAGCAGTACTTC
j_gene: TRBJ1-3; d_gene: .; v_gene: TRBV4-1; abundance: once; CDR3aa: CASSHPSGNTIYF; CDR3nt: TGCGCCAGCAGCCACCCCTCGGGAAACACCATATATTTT
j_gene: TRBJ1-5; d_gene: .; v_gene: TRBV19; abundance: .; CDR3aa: CASSRGVGYVTDFSNQPQHF; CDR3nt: TGTGCCAGTAGTCGGGGGGTTGGGTATGTAACGGATTTTAGCAATCAGCCCCAGCATTTT
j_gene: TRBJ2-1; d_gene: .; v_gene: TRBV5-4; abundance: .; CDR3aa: CASSLGTGPYNEQFF; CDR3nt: TGTGCCAGCAGCTTAGGAACAGGGCCCTACAATGAGCAGTTCTTC
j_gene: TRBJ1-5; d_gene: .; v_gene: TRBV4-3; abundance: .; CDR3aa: CASSQDEDGDQPQHF; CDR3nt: TGCGCCAGCAGCCAAGATGAGGACGGGGATCAGCCCCAGCATTTT
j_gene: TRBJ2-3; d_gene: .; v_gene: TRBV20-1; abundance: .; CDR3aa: CSATTTDTQYF; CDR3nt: TGCAGTGCCACAACCACAGATACGCAGTATTTT
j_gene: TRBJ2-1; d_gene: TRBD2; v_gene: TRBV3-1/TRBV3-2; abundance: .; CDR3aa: CASSQGFRAGGLVF; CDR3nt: TGTGCCAGCAGCCAAGGCTTTAGAGCGGGGGGCCTGGTCTTC
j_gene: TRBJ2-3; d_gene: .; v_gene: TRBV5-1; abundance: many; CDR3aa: CASKVGLYTDTQYF; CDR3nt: TGCGCCAGCAAGGTCGGACTATACACAGATACGCAGTATTTT
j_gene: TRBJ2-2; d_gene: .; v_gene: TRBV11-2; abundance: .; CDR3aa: CASSLDLSAGNTGELFF; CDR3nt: TGTGCCAGCAGCTTAGATCTGTCGGCGGGGAACACCGGGGAGCTGTTTTTT
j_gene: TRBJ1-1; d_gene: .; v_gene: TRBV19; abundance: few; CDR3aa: CASSIGNTEAFF; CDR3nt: TGTGCCAGTAGTATCGGGAACACTGAAGCTTTCTTT
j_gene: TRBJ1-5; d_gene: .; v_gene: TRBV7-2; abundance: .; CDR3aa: CASSLAGALNQPQHF; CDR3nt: TGTGCCAGCAGCTTGGCGGGGGCACTCAATCAGCCCCAGCATTTT
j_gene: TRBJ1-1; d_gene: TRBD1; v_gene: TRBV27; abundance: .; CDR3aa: CASSGRGDTEAFF; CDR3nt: TGTGCCAGCAGTGGCAGGGGGGACACTGAAGCTTTCTTT
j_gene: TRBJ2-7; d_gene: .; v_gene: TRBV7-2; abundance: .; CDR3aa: CASSRVAAAYEQYF; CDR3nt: TGTGCCAGCAGCCGGGTGGCAGCCGCCTACGAGCAGTACTTC
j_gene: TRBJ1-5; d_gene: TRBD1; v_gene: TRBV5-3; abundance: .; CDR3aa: CARQGANQPQHF; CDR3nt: TGTGCCAGACAGGGGGCTAATCAGCCCCAGCATTTT
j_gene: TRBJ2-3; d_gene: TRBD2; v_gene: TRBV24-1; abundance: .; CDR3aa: CATSDNSGTSGGLLSTDTQYF; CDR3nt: TGTGCCACCAGTGACAACTCCGGGACTAGCGGGGGCCTACTTTCAACAGATACGCAGTATTTT
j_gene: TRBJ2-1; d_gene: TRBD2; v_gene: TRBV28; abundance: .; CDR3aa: CASSLSSGGLNEQFF; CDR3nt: TGTGCCAGCAGTTTATCTAGCGGGGGCCTCAATGAGCAGTTCTTC
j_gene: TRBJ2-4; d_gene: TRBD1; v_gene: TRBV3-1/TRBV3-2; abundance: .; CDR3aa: CASSPPGQGDLAKNIQYF; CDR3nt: TGTGCCAGCAGCCCCCCGGGACAGGGAGACCTAGCCAAAAACATTCAGTACTTC
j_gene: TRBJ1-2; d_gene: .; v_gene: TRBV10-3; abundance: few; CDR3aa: CAISELGLNYGYTF; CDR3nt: TGTGCCATCAGTGAGTTGGGACTGAACTATGGCTACACCTTC
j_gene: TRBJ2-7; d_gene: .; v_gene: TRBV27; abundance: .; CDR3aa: CASSLKRALYEQYF; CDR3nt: TGTGCCAGCAGTTTGAAGCGAGCGCTGTACGAGCAGTACTTC
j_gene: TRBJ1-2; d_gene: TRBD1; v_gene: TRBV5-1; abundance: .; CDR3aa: CASSFGTGVRYGYTF; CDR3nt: TGCGCCAGCAGCTTCGGGACAGGCGTGCGCTATGGCTACACCTTC
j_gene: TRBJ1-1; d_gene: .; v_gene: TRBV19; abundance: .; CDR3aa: CASSISRSLNTEAFF; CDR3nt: TGTGCCAGTAGTATATCCAGGTCCCTGAACACTGAAGCTTTCTTT
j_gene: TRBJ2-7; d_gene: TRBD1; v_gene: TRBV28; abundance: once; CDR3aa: CASRPSGTGLQEQYF; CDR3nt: TGTGCCAGCAGACCATCCGGGACAGGGCTGCAAGAGCAGTACTTC
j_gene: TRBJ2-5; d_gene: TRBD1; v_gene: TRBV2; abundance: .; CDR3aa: CASSLRQGGETQYF; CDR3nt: TGTGCCAGCAGTCTAAGACAGGGGGGAGAGACCCAGTACTTC
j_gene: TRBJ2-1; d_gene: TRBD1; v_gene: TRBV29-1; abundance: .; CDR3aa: CSVVRAGGFGEQFF; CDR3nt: TGCAGCGTTGTTCGGGCAGGGGGATTCGGTGAGCAGTTCTTC
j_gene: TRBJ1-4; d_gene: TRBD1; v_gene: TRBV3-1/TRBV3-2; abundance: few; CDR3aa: CASSRTGEGEKLFF; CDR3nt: TGTGCCAGCAGCCGGACAGGGGAGGGTGAAAAACTGTTTTTT
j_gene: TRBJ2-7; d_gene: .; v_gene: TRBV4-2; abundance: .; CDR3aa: CASSQDRRVGSYEQYF; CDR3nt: TGTGCCAGCAGCCAAGATCGCAGGGTGGGGTCCTACGAGCAGTACTTC
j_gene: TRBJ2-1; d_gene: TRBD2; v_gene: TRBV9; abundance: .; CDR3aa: CASSVAGTSLYNEQFF; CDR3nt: TGTGCCAGCAGCGTAGCGGGGACTAGCCTCTACAATGAGCAGTTCTTC
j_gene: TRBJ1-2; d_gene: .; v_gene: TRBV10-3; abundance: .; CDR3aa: CATRAFPGDYGYTF; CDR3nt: TGTGCCACCAGGGCCTTCCCGGGAGACTATGGCTACACCTTC
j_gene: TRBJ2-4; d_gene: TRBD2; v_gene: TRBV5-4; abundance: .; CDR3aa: CASSLMGAGAKNIQYF; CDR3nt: TGTGCCAGCAGCTTGATGGGAGCGGGGGCCAAAAACATTCAGTACTTC
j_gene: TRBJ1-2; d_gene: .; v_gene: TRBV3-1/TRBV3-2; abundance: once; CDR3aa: CASSQDMQGGNGYTF; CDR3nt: TGTGCCAGCAGCCAAGATATGCAGGGTGGGAATGGCTACACCTTC
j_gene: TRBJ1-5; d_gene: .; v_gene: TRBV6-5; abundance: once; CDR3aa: CASSMWGVSNQPQHF; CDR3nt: TGTGCCAGCAGTATGTGGGGGGTGAGCAATCAGCCCCAGCATTTT
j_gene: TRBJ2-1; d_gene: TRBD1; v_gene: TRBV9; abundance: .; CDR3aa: CASSVTGDSYNEQFF; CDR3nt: TGTGCCAGCAGCGTCACAGGGGACTCCTACAATGAGCAGTTCTTC
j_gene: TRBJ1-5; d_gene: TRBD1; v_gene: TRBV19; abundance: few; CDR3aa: CASRLTGGDQPQHF; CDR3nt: TGTGCCAGTAGACTAACAGGGGGCGATCAGCCCCAGCATTTT
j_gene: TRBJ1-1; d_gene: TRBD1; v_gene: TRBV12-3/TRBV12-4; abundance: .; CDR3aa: CASRLQGGEAFF; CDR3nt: TGTGCCAGCAGGTTGCAGGGGGGTGAAGCTTTCTTT
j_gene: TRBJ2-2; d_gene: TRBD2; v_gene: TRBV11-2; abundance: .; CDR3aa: CASRGEGFGELFF; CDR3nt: TGTGCCAGCAGAGGGGAGGGGTTCGGGGAGCTGTTTTTT
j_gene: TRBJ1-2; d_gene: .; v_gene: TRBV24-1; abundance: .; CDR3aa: CATSDQNQGIHGYTF; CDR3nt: TGTGCCACCAGTGACCAAAACCAGGGTATCCATGGCTACACCTTC
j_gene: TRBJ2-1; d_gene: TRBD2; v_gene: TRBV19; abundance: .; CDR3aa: CASPPPGGVIEQFF; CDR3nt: TGTGCCAGTCCCCCCCCGGGAGGGGTCATTGAGCAGTTCTTC
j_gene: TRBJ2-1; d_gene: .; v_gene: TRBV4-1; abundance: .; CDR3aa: CASSHGTAYNEQFF; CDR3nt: TGCGCCAGCAGCCACGGGACTGCCTACAATGAGCAGTTCTTC
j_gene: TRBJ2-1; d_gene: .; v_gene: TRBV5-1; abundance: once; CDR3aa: CASSGQGTLDEQFF; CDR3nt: TGCGCCAGCAGCGGCCAGGGTACGTTGGATGAGCAGTTCTTC
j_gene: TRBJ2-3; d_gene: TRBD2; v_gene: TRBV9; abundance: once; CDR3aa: CASSVFWTSGGAEGTQYF; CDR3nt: TGTGCCAGCAGCGTTTTCTGGACTAGCGGGGGGGCCGAGGGTACGCAGTATTTT
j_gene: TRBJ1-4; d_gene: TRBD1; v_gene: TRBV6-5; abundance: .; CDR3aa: CASRLSGQNEKLFF; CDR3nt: TGTGCCAGCAGGTTATCGGGACAGAATGAAAAACTGTTTTTT
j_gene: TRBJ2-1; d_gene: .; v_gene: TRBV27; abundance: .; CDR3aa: CASSPRRSSYNEQFF; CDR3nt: TGTGCCAGCAGTCCGCGTAGATCCTCCTACAATGAGCAGTTCTTC
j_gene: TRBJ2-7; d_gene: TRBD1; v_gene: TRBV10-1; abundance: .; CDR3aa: CASPTGQDPYEQYF; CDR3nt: TGCGCCAGCCCTACGGGACAGGACCCCTACGAGCAGTACTTC
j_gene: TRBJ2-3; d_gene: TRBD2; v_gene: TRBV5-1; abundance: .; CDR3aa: CASSSLLGGGPSSTDTQYF; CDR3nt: TGCGCCAGCAGCTCTTTACTGGGCGGGGGGCCGTCTAGCACAGATACGCAGTATTTT
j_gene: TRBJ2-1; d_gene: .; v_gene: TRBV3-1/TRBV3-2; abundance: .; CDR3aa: CASSQEGSGRDEQFF; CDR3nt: TGTGCCAGCAGCCAAGAAGGCTCGGGAAGGGATGAGCAGTTCTTC
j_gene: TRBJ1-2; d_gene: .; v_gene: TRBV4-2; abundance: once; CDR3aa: CASSQDVGTFNYGYTF; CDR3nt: TGTGCCAGCAGCCAAGATGTCGGGACATTTAACTATGGCTACACCTTC
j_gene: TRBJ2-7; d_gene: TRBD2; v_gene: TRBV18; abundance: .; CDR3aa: CASSPASGGPHEQYF; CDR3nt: TGTGCCAGCTCACCCGCTAGCGGGGGGCCCCACGAGCAGTACTTC
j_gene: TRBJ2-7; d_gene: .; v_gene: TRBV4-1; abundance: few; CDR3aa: CASSPRTDSYEQYF; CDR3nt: TGCGCCAGCAGCCCGCGGACAGATTCCTACGAGCAGTACTTC